The 15 T cell receptor beta chains listed next were all sequenced from one sample in a study of T cell repertoires in cytomegalovirus infection. TCRdb ran MiXCR on the reads and lists one entry per CDR3 protein. The data hold approximately 750,000 distinct CDR3 sequences, with 35% observed a single time. The sequencing input was PBMCs. These receptor sequences come from a human donor in good health (CMV status not recorded). Some clones in this sample may be carry-over from other donors' samples.

This clonotype was picked up a small number of times. The J gene is TRBJ2-7, the V gene TRBV11-1, with D perhaps matching TRBD1 (5 bases). Germline V CDR1 and CDR2: SGHAT, FQDESV (reference sequence). Trimming shortened V by 8 bases and J by 3 bases, and 14 bases separated the two germline ends. This CDR3 has 13 residues. As DNA, the CDR3 is TGTGCCAGCTCCCAAGGACACAGCTACGAGCAGTACTTC. Its translation is CASSQGHSYEQYF.

The chain couples TRBV4-1 to TRBJ2-3, with D possibly matching TRBD2 (5 bases). The germline gives CDR1 MGHRA, CDR2 YSYEKL. The CDR3 is 15 amino acids. The ends were cut back, 6 bases at V and 0 bases at J, with 13 bases in the middle. CDR3 nucleotides: TGCGCCAGCAGTCCCGGGAACCAAAGCACAGATACGCAGTATTTT. Translating it yields CASSPGNQSTDTQYF.

V gene TRBV4-1 combines with J gene TRBJ2-7; D ambiguous. Germline CDR1 is MGHRA and CDR2 is YSYEKL. The CDR3 is 15 residues long. The V end lost 0 bases, the J end lost 3 bases, and 12 bases lay between the germline ends. As DNA, the CDR3 is TGCGCCAGCAGCCAAGAAGTTAGGCAGTTCTACGAGCAGTACTTC. Translated: CASSQEVRQFYEQYF.

This clonotype was seen many times. The J gene is TRBJ1-2, the V gene TRBV27, with 8 bases lining up with TRBD1. The CDR3 is made up of 13 amino acids. V was clipped by 10 bases and J by 8 bases; unmatched bases: 12. Germline V CDR1 and CDR2: MNHEY, SMNVEV (reference sequence). CDR3 bases: TGTGCCACCAAGAATCAGGGGGCCTTCGGCTACACCTTC. As protein: CATKNQGAFGYTF.

V usage is TRBV27 and J usage is TRBJ1-4; D gene unclear. V was trimmed by 8 bases and J by 8 bases, leaving 15 bases between them. The V gene's germline CDR1 is MNHEY and CDR2 SMNVEV (reference sequence). CDR3 length: 13 residues. CDR3 in amino acids: CASGLRLGEKLFF. The DNA for the CDR3 is TGTGCCAGCGGACTCCGGCTGGGGGAAAAACTGTTTTTT.

As for this clonotype: A read error may produce the germline difference seen at one junction end. This rearrangement joins TRBV19 to TRBJ2-2; tentatively, D is TRBD2 (5 bases). The CDR3 has 12 residues. Germline V gene lookup returns CDR1 LNHDA and CDR2 SQIVND (reference sequence). This CDR3 reads CASSMYPGELLF. CDR3 coding DNA: TGTGCCAGTAGTATGTACCCCGGGGAGCTGCTTTTT. Using reference TRBV19 and TRBJ2-2 for the parts outside the CDR3, the full variable domain is DGGITQSPKYLFRKEGQNVTLSCEQNLNHDAMYWYRQDPGQGLRLIYYSQIVNDFQKGDIAEGYSVSREKKESFPLTVTSAQKNPTAFYLCASSMYPGELLFGEGSRLTVL.

The chain carries TRBV6-5 and TRBJ1-4; the match to TRBD1 covers 9 bases. J gave up 7 bases and V 6 bases, and 3 bases lay outside the gene matches. Germline V lookup: CDR1 MNHEY, CDR2 SVGAGI. This CDR3 comprises 13 residues. The CDR3: CASRRQGVEKLFF. The CDR3 region has the DNA TGTGCCAGCAGAAGACAGGGGGTTGAAAAACTGTTTTTT.

This clonotype has at least ten counts. The DNA of the CDR3 is TGTGCCAGCAGCCCGGGACAGGGGGGAGCTTTCTTT. Protein sequence: CASSPGQGGAFF. This rearrangement joins TRBV7-8 to TRBJ1-1; 11 nucleotides agree with TRBD1. Per the germline V gene, CDR1 is SGHVS and CDR2 is FQNEAQ. This CDR3 comprises 12 residues. The V gene end was trimmed by 5 bases and the J gene end by 10 bases; junction bases not matched to a gene: 3.

J is TRBJ2-1 and V is TRBV25-1, with D maybe TRBD2 (6 bases). The germline CDR1 and CDR2 sequences are MGHDK and SYGVNS. V was pared by 6 bases and J by 6 bases, with 9 bases between. The CDR3 sequence is 12 residues long. CDR3 DNA: TGTGCCAGCAGGACTAGTTTCAATGAGCAGTTCTTC. This translates into CASRTSFNEQFF. The variable domain in full, with the rest retrieved from reference TRBV25-1 and TRBJ2-1, is EADIYQTPRYLVIGTGKKITLECSQTMGHDKMYWYQQDPGMELHLIHYSYGVNSTEKGDLSSESTVSRIRTEHFPLTLESARPSHTSQYLCASRTSFNEQFFGPGTRLTVL.

This clonotype was detected ten times or more. The chain recombines TRBV10-3 with TRBJ1-1; 7 bases map to TRBD1. The CDR3 totals 14 residues. Trimming at V came to 6 bases and at J to 5 bases, leaving 9 bases not matched to a gene. Germline CDR1 is ENHRY and CDR2 is SYGVKD. The CDR3 spells CAIRKEQQGTEAFF. In nucleotides, the CDR3 is TGTGCCATCAGGAAAGAACAACAGGGGACTGAAGCTTTCTTT.

The chain uses TRBV27 and TRBJ2-7; D is uncertain. CDR1 is MNHEY, CDR2 SMNVEV, per germline (reference sequence). The V gene lost 0 bases and the J gene lost 2 bases, with 14 bases spanning the gap. CDR3 length: 16 residues. For the CDR3, the DNA is TGTGCCAGCAGTTTATCGTGGGCAGCCTTCGCCTACGAGCAGTACTTC. Protein sequence: CASSLSWAAFAYEQYF.

Notes on this clonotype: Likely a read error: the CDR3 ends without its conserved phenylalanine or tryptophan. The limits of the CDR3 on the DNA are not certain, so only TCRdb's listed CDR3 is given. This sequence joins TRBV7-6 and TRBJ2-7; TRBD1 reflects the table's D call only, with no check against the DNA. CDR1 and CDR2 from the germline V gene are SGHVS and FNYEAQ. The CDR3 comprises 15 residues, both ends counted. Here the CDR3 reads CASSLSGGTTYEKYS.

This clonotype was counted at least ten times. This chain uses TRBV7-8 with TRBJ1-4; the D gene is possibly TRBD1 (6 bases). The CDR3 has 20 residues. V was trimmed by 5 bases and J by 3 bases, leaving 28 bases between them. Per germline, CDR1 SGHVS and CDR2 FQNEAQ. CDR3 coding DNA: TGTGCCAGCAGCAAAACAACTACAGGGCACAACCCCGCCGCTAATGAAAAACTGTTTTTT. Translation gives CASSKTTTGHNPAANEKLFF.

This clonotype was detected only a few times. The V gene is TRBV28, the J gene TRBJ2-7, with D unresolved. Germline CDR1 reads MDHEN; CDR2 reads SYDVKM. The V end lost 1 base, the J end lost 3 bases, and 10 bases lay between the germline ends. This CDR3 has 14 amino acids. The CDR3 nucleotides are TGTGCCAGCAGTTTATATCCGTGGGGCTACGAGCAGTACTTC. Translating gives CASSLYPWGYEQYF.

The rearrangement links TRBV12-3 or TRBV12-4 to TRBJ1-5, with 7 bases matching TRBD1. The CDR3 length is 15 residues. Trimming at V came to 5 bases and at J to 5 bases, leaving 9 bases not matched to a gene. CDR3 bases: TGTGCCAGCAGTGAACAGGGGAGTTTCTATCAGCCCCAGCATTTT. As protein: CASSEQGSFYQPQHF.